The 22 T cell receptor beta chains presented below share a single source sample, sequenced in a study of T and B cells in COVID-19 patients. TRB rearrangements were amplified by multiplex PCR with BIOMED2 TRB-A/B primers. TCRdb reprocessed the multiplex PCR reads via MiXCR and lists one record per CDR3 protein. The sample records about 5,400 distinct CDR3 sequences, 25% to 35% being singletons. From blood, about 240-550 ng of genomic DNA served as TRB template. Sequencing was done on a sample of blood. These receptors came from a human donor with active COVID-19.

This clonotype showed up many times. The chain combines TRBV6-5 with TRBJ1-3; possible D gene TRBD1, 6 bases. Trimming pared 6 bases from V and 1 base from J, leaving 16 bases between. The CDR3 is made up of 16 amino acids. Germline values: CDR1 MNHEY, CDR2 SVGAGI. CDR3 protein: CASRPRGRGSGNTIYF. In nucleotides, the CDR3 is TGTGCCAGCAGACCACGGGGCAGGGGTTCTGGAAACACCATATATTTT.

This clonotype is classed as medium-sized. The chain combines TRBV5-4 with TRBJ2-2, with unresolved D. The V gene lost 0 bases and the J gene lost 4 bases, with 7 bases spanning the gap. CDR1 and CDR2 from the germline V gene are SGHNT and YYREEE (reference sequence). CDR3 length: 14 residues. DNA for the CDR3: TGTGCCAGCAGCTTGGAACCGGGCACCGGGGAGCTGTTTTTT. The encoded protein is CASSLEPGTGELFF.

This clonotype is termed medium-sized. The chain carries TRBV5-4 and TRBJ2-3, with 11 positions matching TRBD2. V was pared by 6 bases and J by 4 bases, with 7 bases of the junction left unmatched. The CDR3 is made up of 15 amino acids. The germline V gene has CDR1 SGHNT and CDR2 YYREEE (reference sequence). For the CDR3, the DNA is TGTGCCAGCAACTTAGGGACTAGCGGTTCAGATACGCAGTATTTT. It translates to CASNLGTSGSDTQYF.

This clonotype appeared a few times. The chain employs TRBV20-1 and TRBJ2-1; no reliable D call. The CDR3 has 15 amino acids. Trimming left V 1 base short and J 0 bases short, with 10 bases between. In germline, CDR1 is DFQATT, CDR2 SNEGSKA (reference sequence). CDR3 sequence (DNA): TGCAGTGCTAGAGCGCTGGCGAACTCCTACAATGAGCAGTTCTTC. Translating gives CSARALANSYNEQFF.

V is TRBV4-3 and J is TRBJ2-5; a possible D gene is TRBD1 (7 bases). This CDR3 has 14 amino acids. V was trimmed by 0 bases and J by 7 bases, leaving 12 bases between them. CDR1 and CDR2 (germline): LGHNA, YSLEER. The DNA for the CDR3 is TGCGCCAGCAGCCAAGAAGGAGGGGACAGGACCCAGTACTTC. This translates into CASSQEGGDRTQYF.

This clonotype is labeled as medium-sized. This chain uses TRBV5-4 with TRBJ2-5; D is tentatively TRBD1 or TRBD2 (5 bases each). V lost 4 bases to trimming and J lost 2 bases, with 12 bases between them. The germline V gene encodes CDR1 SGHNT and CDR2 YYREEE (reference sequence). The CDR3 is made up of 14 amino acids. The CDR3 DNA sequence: TGTGCCAGCAGCCTTATCGGGGCACAAGAGACCCAGTACTTC. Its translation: CASSLIGAQETQYF.

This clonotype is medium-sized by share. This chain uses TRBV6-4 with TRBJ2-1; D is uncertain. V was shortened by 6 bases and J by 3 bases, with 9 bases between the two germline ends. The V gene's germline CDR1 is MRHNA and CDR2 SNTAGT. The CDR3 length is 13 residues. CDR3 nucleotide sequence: TGTGCCAGCAGCGCCGACGTCTACAATGAGCAGTTCTTC. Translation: CASSADVYNEQFF.

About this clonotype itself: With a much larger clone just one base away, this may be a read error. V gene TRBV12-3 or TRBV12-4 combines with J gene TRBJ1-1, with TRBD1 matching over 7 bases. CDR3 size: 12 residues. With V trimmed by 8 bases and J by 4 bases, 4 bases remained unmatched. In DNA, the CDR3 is TGTGCCAGCGGTCCAGGGGGCACTGAAGCTTTCTTT. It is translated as CASGPGGTEAFF.

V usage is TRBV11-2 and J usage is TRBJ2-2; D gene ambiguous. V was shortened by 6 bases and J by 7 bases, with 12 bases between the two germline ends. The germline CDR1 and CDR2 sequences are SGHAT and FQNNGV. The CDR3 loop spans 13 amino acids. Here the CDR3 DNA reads TGTGCCAGCAGGACAAGTGGAAGCGGGGAGCTGTTTTTT. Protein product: CASRTSGSGELFF.

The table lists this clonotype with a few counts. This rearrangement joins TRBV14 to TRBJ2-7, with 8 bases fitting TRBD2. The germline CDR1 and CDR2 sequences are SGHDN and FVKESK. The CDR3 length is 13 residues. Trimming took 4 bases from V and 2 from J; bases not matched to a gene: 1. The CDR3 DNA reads TGTGCCAGCAGCCGGCGGGGGGCCTACGAGCAGTACTTC. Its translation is CASSRRGAYEQYF.

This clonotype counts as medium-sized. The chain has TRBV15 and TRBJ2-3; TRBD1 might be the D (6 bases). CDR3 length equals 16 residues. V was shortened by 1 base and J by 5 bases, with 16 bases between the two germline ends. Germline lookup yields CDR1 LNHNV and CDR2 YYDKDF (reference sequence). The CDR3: CATSRAGTLRVDTQYF. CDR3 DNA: TGTGCCACCAGCAGAGCCGGGACATTGAGGGTAGATACGCAGTATTTT. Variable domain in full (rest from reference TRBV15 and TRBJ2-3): DAMVIQNPRYQVTQFGKPVTLSCSQTLNHNVMYWYQQKSSQAPKLLFHYYDKDFNNEADTPDNFQSRRPNTSFCFLDIRSPGLGDTAMYLCATSRAGTLRVDTQYFGPGTRLTVL.

The CDR3 is CASSNPSGASYNEQFF. CDR3 nucleotides: TGTGCCAGCAGCAATCCTAGCGGAGCATCCTACAATGAGCAGTTCTTC. The chain has TRBV11-3 and TRBJ2-1; 7 bases agree with TRBD2. The CDR3 is 16 amino acids. After removal of 5 bases from V and 1 base from J, the junction contained 8 bases not matched to a gene. CDR1 is SGHNT, CDR2 YENEEA, per germline.

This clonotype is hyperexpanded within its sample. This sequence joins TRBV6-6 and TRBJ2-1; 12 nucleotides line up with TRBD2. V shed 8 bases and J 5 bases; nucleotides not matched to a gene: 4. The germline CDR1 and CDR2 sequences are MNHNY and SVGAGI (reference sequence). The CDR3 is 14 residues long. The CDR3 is CASGTSGSHNEQFF. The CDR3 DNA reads TGTGCCAGCGGGACTAGCGGGTCCCACAATGAGCAGTTCTTC.

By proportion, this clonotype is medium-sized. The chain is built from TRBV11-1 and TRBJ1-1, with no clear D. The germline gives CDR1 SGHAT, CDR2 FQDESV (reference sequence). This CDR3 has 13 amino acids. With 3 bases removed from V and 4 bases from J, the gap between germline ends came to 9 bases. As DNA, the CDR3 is TGTGCCAGCAGCTTGGGAGAGGGCACTGAAGCTTTCTTT. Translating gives CASSLGEGTEAFF.

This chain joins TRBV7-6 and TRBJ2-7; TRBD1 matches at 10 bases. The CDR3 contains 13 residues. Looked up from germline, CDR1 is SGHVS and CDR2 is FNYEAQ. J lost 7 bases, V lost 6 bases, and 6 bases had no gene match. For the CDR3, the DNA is TGTGCCAGCAGTGGGGACAGGGGCAGGGAGCAGTACTTC. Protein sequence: CASSGDRGREQYF.

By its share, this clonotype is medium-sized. DNA for the CDR3: TGTGCCAGCAGTTACGGAACAGGTCAAGAGACCCAGTACTTC. Translated, it gives CASSYGTGQETQYF. The genes are TRBV6-5 and TRBJ2-5; weak D call: TRBD1 (5 bases). Looked up from germline, CDR1 is MNHEY and CDR2 is SVGAGI. V was pared by 2 bases and J by 2 bases, with 9 bases between. This CDR3 comprises 14 residues.

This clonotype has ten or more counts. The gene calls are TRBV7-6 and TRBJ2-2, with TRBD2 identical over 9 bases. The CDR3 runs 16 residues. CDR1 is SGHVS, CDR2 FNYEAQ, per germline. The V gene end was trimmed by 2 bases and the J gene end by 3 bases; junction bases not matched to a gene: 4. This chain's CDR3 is CASSLNAGGYTGELFF. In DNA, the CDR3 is TGTGCCAGCAGCTTAAATGCGGGAGGGTACACCGGGGAGCTGTTTTTT.

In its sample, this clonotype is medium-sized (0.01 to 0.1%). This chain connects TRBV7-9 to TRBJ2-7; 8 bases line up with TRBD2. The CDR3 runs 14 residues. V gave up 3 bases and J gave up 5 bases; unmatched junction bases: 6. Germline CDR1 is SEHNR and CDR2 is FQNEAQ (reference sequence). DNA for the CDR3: TGTGCCAGCAGCTTCGCCAGCGGGAGCCACGAGCAGTACTTC. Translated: CASSFASGSHEQYF.

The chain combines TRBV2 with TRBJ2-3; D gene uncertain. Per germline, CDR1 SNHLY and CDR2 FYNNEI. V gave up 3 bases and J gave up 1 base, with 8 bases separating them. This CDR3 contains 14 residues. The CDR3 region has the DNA TGTGCCAGCAGTGACGGCAGCGGCACAGATACGCAGTATTTT. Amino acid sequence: CASSDGSGTDTQYF.

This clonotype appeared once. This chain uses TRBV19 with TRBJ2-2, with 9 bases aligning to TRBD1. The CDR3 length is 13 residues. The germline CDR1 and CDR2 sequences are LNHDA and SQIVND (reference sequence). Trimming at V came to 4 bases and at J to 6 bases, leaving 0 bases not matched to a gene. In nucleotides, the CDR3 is TGTGCCAGTAGTAGGACAGGGGCCGGGGAGCTGTTTTTT. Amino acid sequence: CASSRTGAGELFF.

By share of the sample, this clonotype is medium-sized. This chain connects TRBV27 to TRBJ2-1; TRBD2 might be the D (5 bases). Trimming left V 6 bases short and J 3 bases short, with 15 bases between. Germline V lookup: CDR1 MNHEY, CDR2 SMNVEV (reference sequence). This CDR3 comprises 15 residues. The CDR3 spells CASREDQQGYNEQFF. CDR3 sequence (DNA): TGTGCCAGCAGGGAGGACCAGCAAGGCTACAATGAGCAGTTCTTC.

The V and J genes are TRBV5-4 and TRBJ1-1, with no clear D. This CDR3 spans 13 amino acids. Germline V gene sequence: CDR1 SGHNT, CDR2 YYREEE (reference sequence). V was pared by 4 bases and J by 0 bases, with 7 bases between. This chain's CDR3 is CASSPDMNTEAFF. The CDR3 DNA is TGTGCCAGCAGCCCTGACATGAACACTGAAGCTTTCTTT. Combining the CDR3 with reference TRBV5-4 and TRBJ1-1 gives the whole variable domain ETGVTQSPTHLIKTRGQQVTLRCSSQSGHNTVSWYQQALGQGPQFIFQYYREEENGRGNFPPRFSGLQFPNYSSELNVNALELDDSALYLCASSPDMNTEAFFGQGTRLTVV.